The 20 T cell receptor beta chains listed next were all sequenced from one sample in a study of blood T cell repertoires in COVID-19. Produced via immunoSEQ multiplex PCR; TCRdb's table is partial and in-frame only. The data show about 150,000 clones, 76% seen once. Sequenced material: peripheral blood. Receptors were obtained from an elderly woman with acute or convalescent COVID-19.

This clone was picked up one time. V gene TRBV6-1 combines with J gene TRBJ2-3; D is ambiguous. The CDR3 extends over 13 amino acids. The ends were cut back, 3 bases at V and 3 bases at J, with 7 bases in the middle. CDR1 is MNHNS, CDR2 SASEGT, per germline. CDR3 nucleotides: TGTGCCAGCAGTGACCCGGGTACAGATACGCAGTATTTT. It encodes CASSDPGTDTQYF.

This clone was seen a single time. The same CDR3 arises from other DNA sequences in this sample as well. The CDR3 sequence is CASSLDAGNTGELFF. The CDR3 DNA sequence: TGCGCCAGCAGCTTGGATGCAGGCAACACCGGGGAGCTGTTTTTT. The chain links TRBV5-1 to TRBJ2-2, with D hard to call. Germline loops: CDR1 SGHRS, CDR2 YFSETQ. This CDR3 is 15 amino acids long. Trimming took off 0 bases at V and 2 bases at J, with 8 bases between the two ends.

J is TRBJ2-7 and V is TRBV5-1, with D possibly being TRBD1 (5 bases). The CDR3 extends over 13 amino acids. Germline V CDR1 and CDR2: SGHRS, YFSETQ. Trimming left V 3 bases short and J 7 bases short, with 14 bases between. For the CDR3, the DNA is TGCGCCAGCAGCTCCCCACAGGTCCCAGAGCAGTACTTC. Translated: CASSSPQVPEQYF.

The chain recombines TRBV3-1 (or the pseudogene TRBV3-2) with TRBJ2-3; D possibly corresponds to TRBD2 (7 bases). V shed 1 base and J shed 4 bases, with 15 bases lying between them. The CDR3 covers 16 residues. Germline CDR1 is LGHDT and CDR2 is YNNKEL (reference sequence). The CDR3 DNA is TGTGCCAGCAGCCAAGGAGGGGGGGGTTTTTCAGATACGCAGTATTTT. Protein product: CASSQGGGGFSDTQYF.

The V call is TRBV6-5, the J call TRBJ1-5, with 8 bases fitting TRBD1. The CDR3 is 15 residues long. The germline V gene has CDR1 MNHEY and CDR2 SVGAGI. The trim removed 5 bases at V and 6 bases at J, leaving 9 bases unmatched. The CDR3 protein is CASSLRQGASQPQHF. Written as DNA, the CDR3 is TGTGCCAGCAGTCTCCGGCAGGGGGCATCTCAGCCCCAGCATTTT.

This sequence joins TRBV10-3 and TRBJ2-7; 12 nucleotides match TRBD1. In germline, CDR1 is ENHRY, CDR2 SYGVKD. J gave up 6 bases and V 6 bases, and 6 bases lay outside the gene matches. CDR3 length equals 14 residues. The CDR3 nucleotides are TGTGCCATCAGCCACGGGACAGGGGGCAGCGAGCAGTACTTC. Translated, it gives CAISHGTGGSEQYF.

The V gene is TRBV5-1, the J gene TRBJ2-1; 7 bases fit TRBD2. The trim removed 4 bases at V and 3 bases at J, leaving 7 bases unmatched. The CDR3 totals 15 residues. Germline CDR1 and CDR2: SGHRS and YFSETQ. CDR3 sequence: CASSPGQRDYNEQFF. CDR3 bases: TGCGCCAGCAGCCCCGGGCAGCGGGACTACAATGAGCAGTTCTTC. Full variable domain (remainder filled in from reference TRBV5-1 and TRBJ2-1): KAGVTQTPRYLIKTRGQQVTLSCSPISGHRSVSWYQQTPGQGLQFLFEYFSETQRNKGNFPGRFSGRQFSNSRSEMNVSTLELGDSALYLCASSPGQRDYNEQFFGPGTRLTVL.

This sequence joins TRBV7-2 and TRBJ2-1; TRBD2 matches at 14 bases. Germline loops: CDR1 SGHTA, CDR2 FQGNSA. CDR3 length: 17 residues. The junction had 12 bases not matched to a gene; V was cut back by 5 bases and J by 9 bases. The CDR3 DNA is TGTGCCAGCAGCCCACCAGGACTAGCGGGAGGATTCGGTGAGCAGTTCTTC. Amino acids: CASSPPGLAGGFGEQFF. Based on the CDR3 plus reference TRBV7-2 and TRBJ2-1, the full variable domain is GAGVSQSPSNKVTEKGKDVELRCDPISGHTALYWYRQSLGQGLEFLIYFQGNSAPDKSGLPSDRFSAERTGGSVSTLTIQRTQQEDSAVYLCASSPPGLAGGFGEQFFGPGTRLTVL.

V usage is TRBV20-1 and J usage is TRBJ1-2, with TRBD1 matching 8 bases. The trim removed 3 bases at V and 7 bases at J, leaving 10 bases unmatched. This CDR3 has 14 amino acids. The V gene's germline CDR1 is DFQATT and CDR2 SNEGSKA (reference sequence). The CDR3 DNA follows: TGCAGTGCTAGTAATGGACAGGGTTTTGGTGGCTACACCTTC. Protein sequence: CSASNGQGFGGYTF.

Comment on this clone: One junction end disagrees with the germline gene, perhaps due to a read error. The rearrangement joins TRBV7-7 to TRBJ1-4; D ambiguous. There are 15 residues in the CDR3. Germline V gene lookup returns CDR1 SSHAT and CDR2 FNYEAQ (reference sequence). CDR3: CASSPGSATNEKLFF. The CDR3 coding sequence is TGTGCTAGCAGCCCCGGGAGTGCAACTAATGAAAAACTGTTTTTT.

The chain combines TRBV2 with TRBJ1-4, with a weak D call TRBD1 (5 bases). Looked up from germline, CDR1 is SNHLY and CDR2 is FYNNEI. The CDR3 runs 15 residues. V shed 7 bases and J shed 0 bases, with 12 bases lying between them. The CDR3 region is CASMRQSATNEKLFF. The DNA of the CDR3 is TGTGCCAGCATGAGACAGAGTGCAACTAATGAAAAACTGTTTTTT. Using reference TRBV2 and TRBJ1-4 for the parts outside the CDR3, the full variable domain is EPEVTQTPSHQVTQMGQEVILRCVPISNHLYFYWYRQILGQKVEFLVSFYNNEISEKSEIFDDQFSVERPDGSNFTLKIRSTKLEDSAMYFCASMRQSATNEKLFFGSGTQLSVL.

The gene calls are TRBV4-1 and TRBJ2-1, with 9 nucleotides matching TRBD2. Per the germline V gene, CDR1 is MGHRA and CDR2 is YSYEKL. CDR3 length: 16 amino acids. V shed 0 bases, J shed 3 bases, and the junction held 3 bases outside the gene matches. In DNA, the CDR3 is TGCGCCAGCAGCCAAGATGGGCGGGGGGGCTACAATGAGCAGTTCTTC. It specifies CASSQDGRGGYNEQFF.

V gene TRBV27 combines with J gene TRBJ2-1; unclear D gene. Trimming stripped 5 bases from V and 0 bases from J, with 11 bases between. The germline V gene has CDR1 MNHEY and CDR2 SMNVEV (reference sequence). This CDR3 contains 15 residues. The CDR3 sequence is CASSQTGSSYNEQFF. CDR3 nucleotide sequence: TGTGCCAGCAGTCAGACTGGTAGCTCCTACAATGAGCAGTTCTTC.

The chain uses TRBV7-8 and TRBJ2-5, with 7 bases identical to TRBD1. J was trimmed by 1 base and V by 5 bases; bases with no gene match: 4. CDR3 length: 14 residues. Germline CDR1 SGHVS, CDR2 FQNEAQ. Here the CDR3 reads CASSVWDSQETQYF. In DNA, the CDR3 is TGTGCCAGCAGCGTATGGGACAGCCAAGAGACCCAGTACTTC.

The CDR3 spells CASSRRTANYNSPLHF. The CDR3 nucleotides read TGTGCCAGCAGTCGACGGACAGCCAACTATAATTCACCCCTCCACTTT. The chain joins TRBV25-1 to TRBJ1-6; TRBD1 might be the D (6 bases). CDR1 and CDR2 (germline): MGHDK, SYGVNS. CDR3 length: 16 amino acids. The V and J ends lost 5 bases and 3 bases respectively, with 14 bases between them.

The chain has TRBV27 and TRBJ1-2; weak D call: TRBD1 (6 bases). CDR3 length: 14 amino acids. With 1 base removed from V and 3 bases from J, the gap between germline ends came to 9 bases. CDR1 is MNHEY, CDR2 SMNVEV, per germline (reference sequence). Here the CDR3 DNA reads TGTGCCAGCAGTTTATGGACAGCACACTATGGCTACACCTTC. The encoded protein is CASSLWTAHYGYTF.

This chain connects TRBV29-1 to TRBJ1-5, with TRBD1 matching 7 bases. This CDR3 has 13 residues. The V and J ends lost 4 bases and 2 bases, in that order; junction bases with no gene match: 2. Looked up from germline, CDR1 is SQVTM and CDR2 is ANQGSEA. The CDR3 DNA is TGCAGCGTTGGGGACAGAGGCAATCAGCCCCAGCATTTT. The encoded protein is CSVGDRGNQPQHF.

This chain links TRBV27 with TRBJ2-7; 9 bases match TRBD2. The CDR3 totals 16 residues. Losses at the gene ends were 3 bases for V and 2 bases for J; bases not matched to a gene: 8. Germline V gene sequence: CDR1 MNHEY, CDR2 SMNVEV (reference sequence). In DNA form, the CDR3 reads TGTGCCAGCAGTTTTAAACGCGGGGGGGTTCCCTACGAGCAGTACTTC. It encodes CASSFKRGGVPYEQYF.

This sequence joins TRBV11-2 and TRBJ2-7, with D possibly matching TRBD1 (5 bases). V was clipped by 4 bases and J by 5 bases, with 18 bases between them. The CDR3 covers 15 residues. Germline assignment: CDR1 SGHAT and CDR2 FQNNGV. DNA for the CDR3: TGTGCCAGCAGCTACCCGGTCCAGGGTTTTCACGAGCAGTACTTC. Protein sequence: CASSYPVQGFHEQYF.

The chain has TRBV5-5 and TRBJ2-7, with 12 nucleotides matching TRBD2. The trim removed 4 bases at V and 0 bases at J, leaving 5 bases unmatched. CDR1 SGHKS and CDR2 YYEKEE come from the germline V gene (reference sequence). CDR3 length: 16 residues. The CDR3 DNA reads as TGTGCCAGCAGCCGACTAGCGGGGGCCCACTCCTACGAGCAGTACTTC. Translating gives CASSRLAGAHSYEQYF.